The 11 T cell receptor beta chains given below trace back to one sample, sequenced in a study of shared clonotypes between healthy human individuals. Clones were sequenced by immunoSEQ multiplex PCR, and TCRdb holds only the in-frame ones, with some missing. This sample carries 2 million to 2.5 million clones, 90% to 97% of them seen once, and the ten largest clones take more than 0.1%. The sequencing sample was made of naive CD4+ T cells sorted from blood. As for subset: CD45RA+ positively selected. These receptor sequences come from a man younger than 35 in good health.

This rearrangement joins TRBV5-1 to TRBJ2-5, with D unclear. CDR1 and CDR2 (germline): SGHRS, YFSETQ. V gave up 3 bases and J gave up 0 bases, with 9 bases separating them. The CDR3 is 14 residues long. The CDR3 is CASSSLSYQETQYF. Written as DNA, the CDR3 is TGCGCCAGCAGCTCACTATCGTACCAAGAGACCCAGTACTTC. Based on the CDR3 plus reference TRBV5-1 and TRBJ2-5, the full variable domain is KAGVTQTPRYLIKTRGQQVTLSCSPISGHRSVSWYQQTPGQGLQFLFEYFSETQRNKGNFPGRFSGRQFSNSRSEMNVSTLELGDSALYLCASSSLSYQETQYFGPGTRLLVL.

This clone was counted only a few times. The V and J genes are TRBV5-5 and TRBJ2-2, with TRBD2 matching 8 bases. V lost 2 bases and J lost 5; bases outside the gene matches: 11. Germline CDR1 is SGHKS and CDR2 is YYEKEE (reference sequence). The CDR3 loop spans 17 amino acids. CDR3 region: CASSLGLGAGATGELFF. CDR3 coding DNA: TGTGCCAGCAGCTTAGGTCTGGGAGCGGGAGCAACCGGGGAGCTGTTTTTT.

This sequence joins TRBV5-4 and TRBJ2-7; D is possibly TRBD1 or TRBD2 (5 bases each). Trimming left V 5 bases short and J 2 bases short, with 14 bases between. The CDR3 spans 14 residues. Per the germline V gene, CDR1 is SGHNT and CDR2 is YYREEE (reference sequence). DNA for the CDR3: TGTGCCAGCAGTGCCGGGACCCCAACCTACGAGCAGTACTTC. It yields the protein CASSAGTPTYEQYF. Supplemented by reference TRBV5-4 and TRBJ2-7, the full variable domain reads ETGVTQSPTHLIKTRGQQVTLRCSSQSGHNTVSWYQQALGQGPQFIFQYYREEENGRGNFPPRFSGLQFPNYSSELNVNALELDDSALYLCASSAGTPTYEQYFGPGTRLTVT.

This chain connects TRBV19 to TRBJ2-2; D call uncertain. CDR1 and CDR2 (germline): LNHDA, SQIVND (reference sequence). V was shortened by 9 bases and J by 6 bases, with 14 bases between the two germline ends. CDR3 size: 13 residues. The chain's CDR3 is CASTSWTAGELFF. The CDR3 DNA reads as TGTGCCAGCACGAGTTGGACGGCCGGGGAGCTGTTTTTT. Supplemented by reference TRBV19 and TRBJ2-2, the full variable domain reads DGGITQSPKYLFRKEGQNVTLSCEQNLNHDAMYWYRQDPGQGLRLIYYSQIVNDFQKGDIAEGYSVSREKKESFPLTVTSAQKNPTAFYLCASTSWTAGELFFGEGSRLTVL.

This clone has more than one count but fewer than ten. The V and J genes are TRBV29-1 and TRBJ1-1; 7 bases line up with TRBD1. The J segment lost 5 bases and the V segment lost 4 bases, leaving 10 bases of the junction unmatched. Germline values: CDR1 SQVTM, CDR2 ANQGSEA. This CDR3 is 14 amino acids long. The CDR3 DNA follows: TGCAGCGTTGGGTGGGGACAGTTTCTTACTGAAGCTTTCTTT. Its protein is CSVGWGQFLTEAFF.

The chain couples TRBV6-5 to TRBJ1-6; 7 bases match TRBD1. V trimming: 10 bases; J trimming: 14 bases; junction bases outside the gene matches: 17. The CDR3 contains 14 residues. The V gene's germline CDR1 is MNHEY and CDR2 SVGAGI. Here the CDR3 reads CATSRDSSPPTLHF. In nucleotides, the CDR3 is TGTGCCACCTCCCGGGACAGCTCACCTCCGACCCTCCACTTT.

The V gene is TRBV5-1, the J gene TRBJ2-1, with TRBD1 identical over 8 bases. This CDR3 has 16 amino acids. CDR1 SGHRS and CDR2 YFSETQ come from the germline V gene. Trimming cost V 4 bases and J 2 bases; bases outside gene matches: 8. CDR3 nucleotides: TGCGCCAGCAGCCAGAGGACAGGGTTGGCCTACAATGAGCAGTTCTTC. Its translation: CASSQRTGLAYNEQFF.

The rearrangement uses TRBV6-5 and TRBJ2-7, with 8 bases identical to TRBD1. CDR3 size: 15 residues. V shed 6 bases and J 5 bases; nucleotides not matched to a gene: 12. Germline-derived CDR1 and CDR2 are MNHEY and SVGAGI. CDR3 amino acids: CASSLSFRQGHEQYF. Written as DNA, the CDR3 is TGTGCCAGCAGCCTTTCGTTTCGACAGGGGCACGAGCAGTACTTC.

The gene calls are TRBV4-1 and TRBJ1-5; D is ambiguous. V gave up 1 base and J gave up 2 bases, with 6 bases separating them. This CDR3 contains 14 residues. Germline lookup yields CDR1 MGHRA and CDR2 YSYEKL. This CDR3 reads CASSQGEGNQPQHF. CDR3 bases: TGCGCCAGCAGCCAAGGGGAAGGCAATCAGCCCCAGCATTTT.

The rearrangement uses TRBV6-1 and TRBJ1-2; 10 nucleotides line up with TRBD1. Germline CDR1 is MNHNS and CDR2 is SASEGT. With V trimmed by 10 bases and J by 8 bases, 16 bases remained unmatched. CDR3 length: 15 amino acids. DNA for the CDR3: TGTGCCACAAGGACAGGGGGAGAAGGATGGCGCGGCTACACCTTC. As protein: CATRTGGEGWRGYTF.

The chain employs TRBV5-4 and TRBJ1-4; TRBD1 matches at 7 bases. V lost 10 bases to trimming and J lost 4 bases; unmatched junction nucleotides: 7. The germline gives CDR1 SGHNT, CDR2 YYREEE (reference sequence). The CDR3 covers 13 residues. The CDR3 bases are TGTGCCTACCATGGGACAGTTAATGAAAAACTGTTTTTT. This translates into CAYHGTVNEKLFF.